This T cell receptor beta chain was captured in a study of shared clonotypes between healthy human individuals. Background on the study: Three CD4 naive, three CD4 memory, two CD8 naive and one CD8 memory plate were used per donor. Findings of the study overall: Measured sharing among donors was expected to vary with sequencing depth.

Splitting the CD4+ cells yielded a CD45RA+ naive subset and a CD45RA-negative memory subset. Under the authors' procedure: ImmunoSEQ output held junction-only sequences without quality scores, so filtering differed. Method: immunoSEQ multiplex PCR; TCRdb's copy keeps in-frame clones and lacks some. V and J calls and clone size are given by that table; D and trimming were obtained from the DNA. The table has 1.4 million to 1.5 million clones, about 96% seen once. Turning to this clone: Its antigen is undetermined.

The TCR comes from a young man in good health. The specimen was naive CD4+ T cells sorted from blood. The subset is: CD45RA+ positively selected.

The CDR3 loop reads CATSSPSLAMRAEAFF. The DNA for the CDR3 is TGTGCCACCAGCTCCCCCTCCCTGGCCATGAGGGCTGAAGCTTTCTTT. J is TRBJ1-1 and V is TRBV15; no definite D call. The germline CDR1 and CDR2 sequences are LNHNV and YYDKDF (reference sequence). This CDR3 contains 16 residues. The V end was cut by 5 bases, the J end by 6 bases, with 22 bases between. Full variable domain (outside the CDR3, taken from reference TRBV15 and TRBJ1-1): DAMVIQNPRYQVTQFGKPVTLSCSQTLNHNVMYWYQQKSSQAPKLLFHYYDKDFNNEADTPDNFQSRRPNTSFCFLDIRSPGLGDTAMYLCATSSPSLAMRAEAFFGQGTRLTVV.